This T cell receptor (beta chain) originates from a study of blood T cell repertoires in COVID-19. About the study: Samples of COVID-19 (acute and convalescent) were obtained from the United States, Italy and Spain. The analysed material was cDNA or gDNA that came from T cells, B-cell-depleted T cells, or PBMCs.

The CDR3 is 13 amino acids. Germline trimming cut 1 base from V and 11 bases from J; bases unmatched to any gene: 7. Germline V gene data show CDR1 as SGHNT and CDR2 as YENEEA. This clone was recorded once. Original data processing: For nucleated cells, counts were estimated from reference gene primer amplification. Sequenced by immunoSEQ multiplex PCR; TCRdb stores in-frame clones only, minus some. The V and J calls and clone size come from that table; D and trimming were worked out from the DNA. The sample lists approximately 77,000 clones, less than 85% occurring once. Sequenced sample: peripheral blood. This TCR came from a woman aged 65 to 85 with acute or convalescent COVID-19. The rearrangement links TRBV11-3 to TRBJ1-1; TRBD1 aligns across 7 bases. CDR3 nucleotide sequence: TGTGCCAGCAGCTTAGGGGCCGAGACAGGGGCTTTCTTT. Protein product: CASSLGAETGAFF.